This paragraph covers one T cell receptor beta chain sequence. Generated by immunoSEQ multiplex PCR, the TCRdb table keeps only in-frame clones and is missing some. The table lists about 39,000 clones, about 89% of them singletons. This specimen comes from a study of PD-L1 blockade in urothelial cancer. Study-level background: Treatment start was followed by blood analysis at 3 weeks (second dose) and again at 6 weeks.

The CDR3 has 15 residues. Germline-derived CDR1 and CDR2 are GTSNPN and SVGIG (reference sequence). Trimming removed 2 bases at V and 2 bases at J, with 15 bases between. J is TRBJ1-2 and V is TRBV30; D ambiguous. The sample consisted of PBMCs, taken around atezolizumab (anti-PD-L1) treatment. The sequence was collected from a man in his fifties or sixties with urothelial cancer. The CDR3 nucleotides read TGTGCCTGGAGTTCGAATACTCATCTCAACTATGGCTACACCTTC. Amino acids: CAWSSNTHLNYGYTF.